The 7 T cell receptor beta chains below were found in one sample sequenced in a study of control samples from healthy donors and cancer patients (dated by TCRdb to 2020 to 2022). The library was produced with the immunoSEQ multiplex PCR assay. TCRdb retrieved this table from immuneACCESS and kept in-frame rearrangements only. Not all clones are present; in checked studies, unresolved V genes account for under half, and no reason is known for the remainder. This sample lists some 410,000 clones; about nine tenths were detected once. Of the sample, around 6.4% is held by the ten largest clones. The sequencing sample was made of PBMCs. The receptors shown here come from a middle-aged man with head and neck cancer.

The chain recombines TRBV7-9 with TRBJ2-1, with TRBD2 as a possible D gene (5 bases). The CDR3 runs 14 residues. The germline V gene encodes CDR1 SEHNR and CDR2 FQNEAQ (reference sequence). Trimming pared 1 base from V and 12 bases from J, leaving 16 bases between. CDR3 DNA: TGTGCCAGCAGCTTAGGATCCCCACTAGAGAGGCAGTTCTTC. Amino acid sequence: CASSLGSPLERQFF. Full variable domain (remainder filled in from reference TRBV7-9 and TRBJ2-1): DTGVSQNPRHKITKRGQNVTFRCDPISEHNRLYWYRQTLGQGPEFLTYFQNEAQLEKSRLLSDRFSAERPKGSFSTLEIQRTEQGDSAMYLCASSLGSPLERQFFGPGTRLTVL.

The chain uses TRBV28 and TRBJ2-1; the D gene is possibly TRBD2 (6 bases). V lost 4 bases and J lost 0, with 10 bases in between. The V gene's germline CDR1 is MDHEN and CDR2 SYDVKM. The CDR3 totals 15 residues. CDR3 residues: CASSYAGSSYNEQFF. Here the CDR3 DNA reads TGTGCCAGCAGTTATGCGGGAAGCTCCTACAATGAGCAGTTCTTC.

CDR3 residues: CASGTGFGYTF. Written as DNA, the CDR3 is TGTGCCAGTGGGACAGGGTTTGGCTACACCTTC. This chain links TRBV25-1 with TRBJ1-2; 9 bases are shared with TRBD1. Germline CDR1 reads MGHDK; CDR2 reads SYGVNS. With V trimmed by 9 bases and J by 7 bases, 3 bases remained unmatched. The CDR3 contains 11 residues.

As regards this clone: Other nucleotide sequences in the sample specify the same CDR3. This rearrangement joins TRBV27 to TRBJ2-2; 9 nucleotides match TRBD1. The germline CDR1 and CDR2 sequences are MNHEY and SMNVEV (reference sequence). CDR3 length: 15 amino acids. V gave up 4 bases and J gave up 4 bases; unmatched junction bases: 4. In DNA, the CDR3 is TGTGCCAGCAGTTCGGACAGGGGCCGCACCGGGGAGCTGTTTTTT. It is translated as CASSSDRGRTGELFF.

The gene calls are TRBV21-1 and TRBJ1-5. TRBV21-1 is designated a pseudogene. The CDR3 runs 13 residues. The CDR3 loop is CASALGSNQPQHF. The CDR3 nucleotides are TGTGCAAGCGCCCTGGGGAGCAATCAGCCCCAGCATTTT.

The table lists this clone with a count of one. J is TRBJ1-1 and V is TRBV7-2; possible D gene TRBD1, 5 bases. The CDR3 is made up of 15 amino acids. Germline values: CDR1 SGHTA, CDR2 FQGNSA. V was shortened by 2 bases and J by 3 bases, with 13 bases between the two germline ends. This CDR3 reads CASSLFKGAYTEAFF. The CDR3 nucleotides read TGTGCCAGCAGCTTATTTAAAGGGGCTTACACTGAAGCTTTCTTT.

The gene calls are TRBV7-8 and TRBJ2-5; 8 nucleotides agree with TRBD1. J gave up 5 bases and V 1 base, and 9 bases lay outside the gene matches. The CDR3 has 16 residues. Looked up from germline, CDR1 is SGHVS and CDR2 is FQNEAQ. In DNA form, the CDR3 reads TGTGCCAGCAGCTTAGTTCCGTCAGGGGGCAAGGAGACCCAGTACTTC. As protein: CASSLVPSGGKETQYF.